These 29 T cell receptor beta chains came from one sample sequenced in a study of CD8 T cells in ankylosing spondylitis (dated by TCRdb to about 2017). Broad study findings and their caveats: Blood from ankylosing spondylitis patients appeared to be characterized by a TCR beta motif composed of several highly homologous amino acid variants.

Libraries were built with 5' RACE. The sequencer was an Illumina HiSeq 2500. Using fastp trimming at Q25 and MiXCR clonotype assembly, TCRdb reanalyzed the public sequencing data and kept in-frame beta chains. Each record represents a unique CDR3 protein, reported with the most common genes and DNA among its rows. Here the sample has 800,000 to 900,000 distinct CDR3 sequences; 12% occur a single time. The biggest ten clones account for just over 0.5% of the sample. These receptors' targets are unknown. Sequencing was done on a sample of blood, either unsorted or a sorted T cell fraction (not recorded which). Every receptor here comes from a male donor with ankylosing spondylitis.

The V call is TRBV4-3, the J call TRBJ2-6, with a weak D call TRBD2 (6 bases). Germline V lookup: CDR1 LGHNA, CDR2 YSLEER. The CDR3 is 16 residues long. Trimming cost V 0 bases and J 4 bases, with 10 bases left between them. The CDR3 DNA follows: TGCGCCAGCAGCCAAGAAACGGGGGTCGGGGCCAACGTCCTGACTTTC. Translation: CASSQETGVGANVLTF.

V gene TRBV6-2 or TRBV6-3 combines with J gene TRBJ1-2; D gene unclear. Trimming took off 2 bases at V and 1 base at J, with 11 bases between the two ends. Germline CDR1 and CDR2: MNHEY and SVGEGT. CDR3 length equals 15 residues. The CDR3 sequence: CASSYGPGINYGYTF. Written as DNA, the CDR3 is TGTGCCAGCAGTTACGGTCCGGGAATTAACTATGGCTACACCTTC.

The CDR3 nucleotides are TGTGCCAGCAGCTCGACAGGGGCCTATAATTCACCCCTCCACTTT. Residues: CASSSTGAYNSPLHF. J is TRBJ1-6 and V is TRBV7-2; TRBD1 matches at 8 bases. The trim removed 4 bases at V and 2 bases at J, leaving 1 base unmatched. Germline V gene sequence: CDR1 SGHTA, CDR2 FQGNSA. The CDR3 contains 15 residues.

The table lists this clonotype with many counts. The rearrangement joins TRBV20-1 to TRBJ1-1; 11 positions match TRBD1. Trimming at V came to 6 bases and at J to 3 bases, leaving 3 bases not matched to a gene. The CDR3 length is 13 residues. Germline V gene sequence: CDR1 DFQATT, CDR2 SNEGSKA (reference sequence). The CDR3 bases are TGCAGTGCACGGGACAGGGGGTACACTGAAGCTTTCTTT. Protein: CSARDRGYTEAFF.

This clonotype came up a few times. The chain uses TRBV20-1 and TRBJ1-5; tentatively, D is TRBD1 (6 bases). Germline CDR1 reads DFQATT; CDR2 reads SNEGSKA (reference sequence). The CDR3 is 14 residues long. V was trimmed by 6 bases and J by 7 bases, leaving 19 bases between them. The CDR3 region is CSAGNRRGGQPQHF. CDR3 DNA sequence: TGCAGTGCGGGGAACAGGCGAGGGGGACAGCCCCAGCATTTT.

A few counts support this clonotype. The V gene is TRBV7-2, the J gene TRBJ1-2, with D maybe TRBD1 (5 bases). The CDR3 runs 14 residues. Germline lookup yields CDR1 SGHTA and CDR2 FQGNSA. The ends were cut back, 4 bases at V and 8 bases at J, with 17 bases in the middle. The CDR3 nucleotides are TGTGCCAGCAGCTCCTGGAAGGGACTTGACGGCTACACCTTC. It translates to CASSSWKGLDGYTF. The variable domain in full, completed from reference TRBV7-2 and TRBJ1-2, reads GAGVSQSPSNKVTEKGKDVELRCDPISGHTALYWYRQSLGQGLEFLIYFQGNSAPDKSGLPSDRFSAERTGGSVSTLTIQRTQQEDSAVYLCASSSWKGLDGYTFGSGTRLTVV.

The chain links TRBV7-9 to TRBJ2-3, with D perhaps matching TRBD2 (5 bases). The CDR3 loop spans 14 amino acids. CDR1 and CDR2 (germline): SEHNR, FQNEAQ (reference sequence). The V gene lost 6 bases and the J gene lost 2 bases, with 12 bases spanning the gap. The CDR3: CASRPGIYTDTQYF. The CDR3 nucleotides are TGTGCCAGCAGGCCGGGGATCTACACAGATACGCAGTATTTT. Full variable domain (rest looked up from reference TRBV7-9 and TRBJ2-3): DTGVSQNPRHKITKRGQNVTFRCDPISEHNRLYWYRQTLGQGPEFLTYFQNEAQLEKSRLLSDRFSAERPKGSFSTLEIQRTEQGDSAMYLCASRPGIYTDTQYFGPGTRLTVL.

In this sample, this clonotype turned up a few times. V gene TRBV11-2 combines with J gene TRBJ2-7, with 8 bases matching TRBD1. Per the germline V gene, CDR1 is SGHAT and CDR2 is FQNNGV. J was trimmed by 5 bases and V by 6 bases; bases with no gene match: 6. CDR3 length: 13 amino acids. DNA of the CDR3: TGTGCCAGCAGGCGGACAGGGAAGGACGAGCAGTACTTC. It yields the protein CASRRTGKDEQYF. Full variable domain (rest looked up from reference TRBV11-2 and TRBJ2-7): EAGVAQSPRYKIIEKRQSVAFWCNPISGHATLYWYQQILGQGPKLLIQFQNNGVVDDSQLPKDRFSAERLKGVDSTLKIQPAKLEDSAVYLCASRRTGKDEQYFGPGTRLTVT.

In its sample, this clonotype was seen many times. CDR3 residues: CSASSFLFSEYEQYF. The CDR3 nucleotides are TGCAGTGCTAGTTCGTTTCTTTTCAGCGAATACGAGCAGTACTTC. The chain joins TRBV20-1 to TRBJ2-7; no reliable D call. V lost 3 bases to trimming and J lost 4 bases, with 19 bases between them. From germline, CDR1 is DFQATT and CDR2 SNEGSKA (reference sequence). This CDR3 is built from 15 residues.

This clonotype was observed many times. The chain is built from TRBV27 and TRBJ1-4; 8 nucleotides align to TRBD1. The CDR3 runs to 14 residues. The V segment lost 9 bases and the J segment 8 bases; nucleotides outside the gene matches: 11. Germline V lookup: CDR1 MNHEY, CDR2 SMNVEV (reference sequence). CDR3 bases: TGTGCCAGTAGAAGACAGGGGCTGGGGGAAAAACTGTTTTTT. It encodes CASRRQGLGEKLFF.

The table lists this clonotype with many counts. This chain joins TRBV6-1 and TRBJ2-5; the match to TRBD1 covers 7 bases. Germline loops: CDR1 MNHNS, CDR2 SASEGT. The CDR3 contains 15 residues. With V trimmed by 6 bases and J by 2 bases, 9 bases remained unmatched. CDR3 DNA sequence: TGTGCCAGCAGCCGCGTTATGGGACAGCAAGAGACCCAGTACTTC. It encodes CASSRVMGQQETQYF.

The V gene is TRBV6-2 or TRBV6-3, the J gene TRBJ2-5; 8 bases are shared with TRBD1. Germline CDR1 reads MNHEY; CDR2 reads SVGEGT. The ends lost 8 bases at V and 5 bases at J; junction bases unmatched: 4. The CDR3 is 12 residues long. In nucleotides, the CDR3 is TGTGCCAGCTCAGGGGGCGCGGAGACCCAGTACTTC. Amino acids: CASSGGAETQYF.

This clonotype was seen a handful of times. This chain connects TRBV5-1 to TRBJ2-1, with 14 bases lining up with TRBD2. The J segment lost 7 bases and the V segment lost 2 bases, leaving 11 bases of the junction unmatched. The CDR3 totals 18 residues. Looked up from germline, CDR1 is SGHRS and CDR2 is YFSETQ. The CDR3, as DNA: TGCGCCAGCAGCTTACACGGACTAGCGGGAGGAGAGGGTAATGAGCAGTTCTTC. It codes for CASSLHGLAGGEGNEQFF.

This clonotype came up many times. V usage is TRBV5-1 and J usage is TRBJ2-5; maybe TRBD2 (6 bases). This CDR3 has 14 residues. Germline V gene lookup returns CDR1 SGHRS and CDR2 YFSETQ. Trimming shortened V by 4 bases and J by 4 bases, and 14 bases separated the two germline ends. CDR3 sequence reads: CASSQAGYRETQYF. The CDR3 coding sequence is TGCGCCAGCAGCCAGGCGGGGTACCGAGAGACCCAGTACTTC.

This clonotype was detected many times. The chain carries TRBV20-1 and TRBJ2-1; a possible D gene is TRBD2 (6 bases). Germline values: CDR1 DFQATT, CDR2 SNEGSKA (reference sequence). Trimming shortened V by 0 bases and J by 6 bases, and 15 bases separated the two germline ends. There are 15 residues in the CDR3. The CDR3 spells CSARDAGTFSNEQFF. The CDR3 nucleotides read TGCAGTGCTAGAGATGCGGGAACGTTTTCCAATGAGCAGTTCTTC.

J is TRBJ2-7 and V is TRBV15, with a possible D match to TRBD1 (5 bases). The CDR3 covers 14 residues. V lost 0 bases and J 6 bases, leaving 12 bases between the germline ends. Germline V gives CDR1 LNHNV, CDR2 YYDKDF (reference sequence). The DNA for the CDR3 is TGTGCCACCAGCAGAGACAGCAGGGTTAGCGAGCAGTACTTC. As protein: CATSRDSRVSEQYF.

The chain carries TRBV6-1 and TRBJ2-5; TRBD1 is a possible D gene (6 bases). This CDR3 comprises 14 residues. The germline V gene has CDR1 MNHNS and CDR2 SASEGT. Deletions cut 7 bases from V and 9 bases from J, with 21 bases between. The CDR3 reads CASNYRVGVRPQYF. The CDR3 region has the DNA TGTGCCAGCAACTACAGGGTCGGCGTAAGGCCCCAGTACTTC.

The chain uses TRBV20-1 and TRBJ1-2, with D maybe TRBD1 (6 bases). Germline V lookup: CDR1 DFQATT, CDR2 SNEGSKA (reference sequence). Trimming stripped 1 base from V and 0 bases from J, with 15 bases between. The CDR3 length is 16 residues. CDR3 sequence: CSARVRRGASNYGYTF. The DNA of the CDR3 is TGCAGTGCTAGAGTAAGGAGGGGGGCCTCTAACTATGGCTACACCTTC.

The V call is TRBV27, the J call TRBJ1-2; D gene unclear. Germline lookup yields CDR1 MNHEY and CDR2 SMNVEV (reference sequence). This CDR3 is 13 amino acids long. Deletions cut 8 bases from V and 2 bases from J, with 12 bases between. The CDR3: CASGRPGNYGYTF. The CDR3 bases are TGTGCCAGCGGAAGACCCGGAAACTATGGCTACACCTTC.

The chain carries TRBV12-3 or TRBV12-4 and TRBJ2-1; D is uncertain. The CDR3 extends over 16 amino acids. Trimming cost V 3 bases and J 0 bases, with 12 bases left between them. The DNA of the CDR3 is TGTGCCAGCAGTTTTGTAGGTCGGAGCTCCTACAATGAGCAGTTCTTC. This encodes CASSFVGRSSYNEQFF.

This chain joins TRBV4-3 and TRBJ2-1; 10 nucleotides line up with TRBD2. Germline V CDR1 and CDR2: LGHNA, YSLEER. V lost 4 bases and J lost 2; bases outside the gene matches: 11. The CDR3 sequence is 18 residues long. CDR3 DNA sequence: TGCGCCAGCAGCCGAAATACCGGGACTAGCGAGGCCTACAATGAGCAGTTCTTC. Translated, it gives CASSRNTGTSEAYNEQFF.

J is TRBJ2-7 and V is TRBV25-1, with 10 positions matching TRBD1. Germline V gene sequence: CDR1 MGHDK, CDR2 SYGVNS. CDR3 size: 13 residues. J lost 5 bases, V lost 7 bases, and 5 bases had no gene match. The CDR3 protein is CASTRQGADEQYF. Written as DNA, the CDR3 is TGTGCCAGCACGAGACAGGGGGCAGACGAGCAGTACTTC.

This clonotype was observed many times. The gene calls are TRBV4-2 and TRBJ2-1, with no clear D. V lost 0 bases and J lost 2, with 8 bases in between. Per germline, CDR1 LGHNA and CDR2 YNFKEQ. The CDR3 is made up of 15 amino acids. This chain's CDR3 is CASSQESWTYNEQFF. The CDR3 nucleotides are TGTGCCAGCAGCCAAGAGTCGTGGACCTACAATGAGCAGTTCTTC.

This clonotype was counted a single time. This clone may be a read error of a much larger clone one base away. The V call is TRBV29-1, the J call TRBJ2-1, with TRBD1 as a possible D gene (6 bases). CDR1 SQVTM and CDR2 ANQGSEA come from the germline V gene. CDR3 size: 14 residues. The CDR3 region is CSIWTASTYSEQFF. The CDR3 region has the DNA TGCAGCATTTGGACAGCTTCCACCTACAGTGAGCAGTTCTTC.

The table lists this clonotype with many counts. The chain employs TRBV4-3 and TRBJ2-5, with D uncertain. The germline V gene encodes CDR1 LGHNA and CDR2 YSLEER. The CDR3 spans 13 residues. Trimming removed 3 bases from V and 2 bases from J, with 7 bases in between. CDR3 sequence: CASSQFYQETQYF. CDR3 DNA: TGCGCCAGCAGCCAGTTCTATCAAGAGACCCAGTACTTC.

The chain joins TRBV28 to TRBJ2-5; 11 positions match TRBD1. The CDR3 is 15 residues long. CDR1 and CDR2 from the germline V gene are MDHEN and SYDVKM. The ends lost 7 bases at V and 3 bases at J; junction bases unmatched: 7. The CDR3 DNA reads TGTGCCAGCAATTGGGACAGGGGGAGGGAAGAGACCCAGTACTTC. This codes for CASNWDRGREETQYF.

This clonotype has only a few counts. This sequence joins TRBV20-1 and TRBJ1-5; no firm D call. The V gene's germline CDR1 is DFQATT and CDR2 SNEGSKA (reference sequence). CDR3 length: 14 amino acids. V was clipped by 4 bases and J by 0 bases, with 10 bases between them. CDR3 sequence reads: CSAIGKYSNQPQHF. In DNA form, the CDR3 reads TGCAGTGCTATCGGAAAGTATAGCAATCAGCCCCAGCATTTT.

This CDR3 is CASSHRLAGPRSGWYEQYF. For the CDR3, the DNA is TGTGCCAGCAGCCACCGACTAGCGGGACCCAGATCTGGTTGGTACGAGCAGTACTTC. The J gene is TRBJ2-7, the V gene TRBV11-2, with 11 bases that match TRBD2. The CDR3 is 19 residues long. The V gene end was trimmed by 5 bases and the J gene end by 4 bases; junction bases not matched to a gene: 19. Germline V gene data show CDR1 as SGHAT and CDR2 as FQNNGV.

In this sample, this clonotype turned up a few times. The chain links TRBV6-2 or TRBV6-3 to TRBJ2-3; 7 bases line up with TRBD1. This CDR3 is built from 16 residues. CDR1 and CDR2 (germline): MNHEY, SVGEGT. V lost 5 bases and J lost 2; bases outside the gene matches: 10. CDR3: CASSHRDSPHTDTQYF. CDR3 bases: TGTGCCAGCAGTCATCGGGACAGTCCCCACACAGATACGCAGTATTTT.